This entry describes one T cell receptor beta chain. Its antigen is unknown. PCR was performed using 60 Vbeta and 13 Jbeta primers. Repertoires were generated with immunoSEQ multiplex PCR, while TCRdb's copy carries only in-frame clones and drops some. The sample holds approximately 150,000 clones, 65% to 80% seen once. This entry comes from a study of cytomegalovirus exposure and HLA in healthy donors. The study's findings and limits: Some V segments, including TRBV6-2 and TRBV6-3, were excluded as indistinguishable.

This CDR3 is 12 amino acids long. After removal of 6 bases from V and 4 bases from J, the junction contained 3 bases not matched to a gene. CDR1 SQVTM and CDR2 ANQGSEA come from the germline V gene. The specimen was PBMCs. This sequence was found in a middle-aged man in good health and CMV-seronegative. This rearrangement joins TRBV29-1 to TRBJ1-5; 7 positions match TRBD1. Here the CDR3 reads CSVQQGNQPQHF. The CDR3 region has the DNA TGCAGCGTCCAACAGGGGAATCAGCCCCAGCATTTT.